This T cell receptor beta chain is from a study of PD-L1 blockade in urothelial cancer. Study-level information: Most patients, about 85% of the roughly 30, were males with bladder-origin cancer.

Described time point: pretreatment peripheral blood. This clone was detected a few times. V shed 4 bases, J shed 5 bases, and the junction held 7 bases outside the gene matches. Per germline, CDR1 SGHRS and CDR2 YFSETQ. The CDR3 runs 15 residues. The authors spiked synthetic TCR analog templates into each PCR. Data came from immunoSEQ multiplex PCR; TCRdb stores just in-frame clones and leaves some out. Of under 55,000 clones listed, 80% to 90% are singletons. This clonotype originated in a man aged 70 or older with urothelial cancer. Sequenced material: PBMCs, taken around atezolizumab (anti-PD-L1) treatment. The chain employs TRBV5-1 and TRBJ2-1; 9 bases line up with TRBD1. The CDR3 nucleotides read TGCGCCAGCAGCCCTGGACAGGGGATGAACAATGAGCAGTTCTTC. Its translation: CASSPGQGMNNEQFF.